The present TCR beta chain was sequenced within a study of OX40 agonist ivuxolimab in advanced cancers. As to this clone: Its antigen remains unidentified.

In germline, CDR1 is SSHAT, CDR2 FNYEAQ (reference sequence). The CDR3 extends over 15 amino acids. V shed 5 bases and J shed 2 bases, with 13 bases lying between them. TCRdb keeps only in-frame clones here, not all; method: immunoSEQ multiplex PCR. This table has about 76,000 clones, 85% to 90% appearing once. General study results and limits: Fewer expanded clones were found on average in CD4+ than in CD8+ T cells.

The sample in question was CD4+ or CD8+ T cells sorted from blood, obtained in a trial of the OX40 agonist ivuxolimab. The TCR comes from an adult with an advanced solid tumor such as melanoma, head and neck, liver or kidney cancer. The V and J genes are TRBV7-7 and TRBJ1-3, with D unclear. For the CDR3, the DNA is TGTGCCAGCAGCCCTATGGGGTTTCCTGGAAACACCATATATTTT. This sequence encodes CASSPMGFPGNTIYF.